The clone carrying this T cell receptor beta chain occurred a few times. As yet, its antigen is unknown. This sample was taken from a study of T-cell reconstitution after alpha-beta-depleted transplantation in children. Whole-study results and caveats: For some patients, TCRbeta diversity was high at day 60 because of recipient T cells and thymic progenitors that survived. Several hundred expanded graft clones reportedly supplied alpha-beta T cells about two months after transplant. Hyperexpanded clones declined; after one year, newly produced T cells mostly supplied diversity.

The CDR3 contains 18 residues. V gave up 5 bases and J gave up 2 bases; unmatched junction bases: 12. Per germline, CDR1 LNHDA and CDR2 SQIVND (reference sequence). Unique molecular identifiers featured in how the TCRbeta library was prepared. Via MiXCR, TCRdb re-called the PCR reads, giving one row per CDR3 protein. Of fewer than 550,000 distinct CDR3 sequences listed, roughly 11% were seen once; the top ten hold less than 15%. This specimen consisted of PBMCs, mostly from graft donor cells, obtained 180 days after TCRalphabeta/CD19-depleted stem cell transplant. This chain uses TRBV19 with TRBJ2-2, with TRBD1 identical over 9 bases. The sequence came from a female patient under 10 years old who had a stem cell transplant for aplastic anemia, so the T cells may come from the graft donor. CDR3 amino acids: CASSPSGQGPVNTGELFF. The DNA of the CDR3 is TGTGCCAGTAGTCCTTCGGGACAGGGACCCGTAAACACCGGGGAGCTGTTTTTT.